This record concerns one TCR beta chain sequence. The target antigen is unknown. This specimen belongs to a study of liver allograft versus peripheral blood T cells. Study details: Comparing T cell receptor repertoires in transplanted livers with those in recipients' peripheral blood was part of the design. Study outcomes and limitations: Peripheral blood T cell receptor repertoires reportedly differed from those found within liver allografts.

From germline, CDR1 is MNHNS and CDR2 SASEGT. This CDR3 is built from 15 residues. V lost 3 bases and J lost 5, with 14 bases in between. TCRdb reprocessed the reads via MiXCR and lists one record per CDR3 protein. The sample carries around 9,000 distinct CDR3 sequences, around 20% recorded once. The rearrangement uses TRBV6-1 and TRBJ1-5, with D unclear. This clonotype originated in a human patient who had a liver transplant. A share of the T cells may be of graft donor origin. The CDR3 spells CASSDRRASDQPQHF. In DNA form, the CDR3 reads TGTGCCAGCAGTGATCGCAGAGCCTCGGATCAGCCCCAGCATTTT.